This T cell receptor (beta chain) was obtained from a study of blood T cell repertoires in COVID-19. Across the study: The United States, Italy and Spain supplied acute and convalescent COVID-19 samples. PBMCs, B-cell-depleted T cells, or T cells provided the cDNA or gDNA that made up the material.

V lost 4 bases, J lost 6 bases, and 18 bases lay in between. The CDR3 loop spans 16 amino acids. Per germline, CDR1 SGHVS and CDR2 FNYEAQ. The authors' processing: Reference gene primer amplification gave estimated nucleated cell counts. Profiling relied on immunoSEQ multiplex PCR, and the TCRdb table lists in-frame clones only, not all of them. Clonal size and the V and J genes are those of that table, whereas D and trimming came from the DNA. The top ten clones hold 3% to 4.5% of a sample with 95,000 to 110,000 clones, roughly nine tenths of them seen once. This chain connects TRBV7-6 to TRBJ2-2, with a tentative D call TRBD2 (6 bases). The sequencing sample was made of peripheral blood. The source of this sequence is a woman aged 60-75 years with acute or convalescent COVID-19. The CDR3 protein is CASSSRWTTYAGELFF. In nucleotides, the CDR3 is TGTGCCAGCAGCTCCCGCTGGACTACATATGCCGGGGAGCTGTTTTTT.